This is a list of T cell receptor beta chains from one sample in a study of control samples from healthy donors and cancer patients. Repertoires were generated with immunoSEQ multiplex PCR, while TCRdb's copy carries only in-frame clones and drops some. The sample carries some 87,000 clones, about nine tenths recorded once. The sample consisted of blood. These receptors originate from a young man in good health. The CDR3 runs from the conserved cysteine through the conserved F or W. The order of the fields is clone size, D gene, V gene, J gene, CDR3 protein, CDR3 DNA. A D gene is named only where the DNA matches it firmly. Clone sizes are given selectively: once, few, many, or a class where the clone is expanded.

clone size: NA
D gene: TRBD1
V gene: TRBV9
J gene: TRBJ1-4
CDR3 protein: CASSVDRGFINEKLFF
CDR3 DNA: TGTGCCAGCAGCGTAGACAGGGGATTTATTAATGAAAAACTGTTTTTT

clone size: once
D gene: NA
V gene: TRBV30
J gene: TRBJ1-2
CDR3 protein: CAWSGTGTSGYGYTF
CDR3 DNA: TGTGCCTGGAGTGGAACAGGCACCTCCGGGTATGGCTACACCTTC

clone size: NA
D gene: TRBD1
V gene: TRBV24-1
J gene: TRBJ1-2
CDR3 protein: CATSRTGSNYGYTF
CDR3 DNA: TGTGCCACCAGCAGGACAGGGAGCAACTATGGCTACACCTTC

clone size: NA
D gene: NA
V gene: TRBV6-6
J gene: TRBJ1-5
CDR3 protein: CASVQGINQPQHF
CDR3 DNA: TGTGCCAGCGTTCAGGGGATCAATCAGCCCCAGCATTTT

clone size: NA
D gene: TRBD1
V gene: TRBV25-1
J gene: TRBJ1-1
CDR3 protein: CASSDIRDRNTEAFF
CDR3 DNA: TGTGCCAGCAGTGACATTAGGGACAGGAACACTGAAGCTTTCTTT

clone size: NA
D gene: NA
V gene: TRBV19
J gene: TRBJ1-1
CDR3 protein: CASRGPRNTEAFF
CDR3 DNA: TGTGCCAGTAGAGGGCCCCGGAACACTGAAGCTTTCTTT

clone size: few
D gene: TRBD2
V gene: TRBV2
J gene: TRBJ2-3
CDR3 protein: CASRDRLAGGLSTDTQYF
CDR3 DNA: TGTGCCAGCAGAGACAGACTAGCGGGGGGCCTAAGCACAGATACGCAGTATTTT

clone size: NA
D gene: NA
V gene: TRBV9
J gene: TRBJ1-1
CDR3 protein: CASSVAEDRNTEAFF
CDR3 DNA: TGTGCCAGCAGCGTAGCTGAAGACAGGAACACTGAAGCTTTCTTT

clone size: NA
D gene: NA
V gene: TRBV4-3
J gene: TRBJ2-7
CDR3 protein: CASSQVTRDEQYF
CDR3 DNA: TGCGCCAGCAGCCAAGTGACGAGGGACGAGCAGTACTTC

clone size: NA
D gene: NA
V gene: TRBV10-1
J gene: TRBJ2-2
CDR3 protein: CASSESWGATNTGELFF
CDR3 DNA: TGCGCCAGCAGTGAGTCTTGGGGGGCGACGAACACCGGGGAGCTGTTTTTT

clone size: once
D gene: TRBD1
V gene: TRBV4-2
J gene: TRBJ1-4
CDR3 protein: CASSGTGTGYEKLFF
CDR3 DNA: TGTGCCAGCAGCGGTACCGGGACAGGGTATGAAAAACTGTTTTTT

clone size: NA
D gene: TRBD1
V gene: TRBV27
J gene: TRBJ2-2
CDR3 protein: CASNSGTGLWGELFF
CDR3 DNA: TGTGCCAGCAATTCTGGGACAGGGTTGTGGGGGGAGCTGTTTTTT

clone size: NA
D gene: NA
V gene: TRBV6-1
J gene: TRBJ1-2
CDR3 protein: CASSDWVYGYTF
CDR3 DNA: TGTGCCAGCAGTGATTGGGTCTATGGCTACACCTTC

clone size: NA
D gene: NA
V gene: TRBV7-9
J gene: TRBJ1-2
CDR3 protein: CASNPDGGVSYGYTF
CDR3 DNA: TGTGCCAGCAACCCGGATGGGGGTGTTAGCTATGGCTACACCTTC

clone size: few
D gene: NA
V gene: TRBV9
J gene: TRBJ1-1
CDR3 protein: CASSVIGNTEAFF
CDR3 DNA: TGTGCCAGCAGCGTTATAGGGAACACTGAAGCTTTCTTT

clone size: once
D gene: NA
V gene: TRBV10-2
J gene: TRBJ1-2
CDR3 protein: CASSLMIKGANYGYTF
CDR3 DNA: TGCGCCAGCAGTCTTATGATTAAAGGGGCTAACTATGGCTACACCTTC

clone size: NA
D gene: TRBD2
V gene: TRBV4-1
J gene: TRBJ2-2
CDR3 protein: CASSQDTGLARTGELFF
CDR3 DNA: TGCGCCAGCAGCCAAGATACGGGACTAGCTCGGACCGGGGAGCTGTTTTTT

clone size: NA
D gene: TRBD2
V gene: TRBV7-6
J gene: TRBJ2-7
CDR3 protein: CASSLGLAGSREQYF
CDR3 DNA: TGTGCCAGCAGCTTGGGACTAGCGGGATCTAGGGAGCAGTACTTC

clone size: NA
D gene: NA
V gene: TRBV12-3/TRBV12-4
J gene: TRBJ2-3
CDR3 protein: CASSPPRGETQYF
CDR3 DNA: TGTGCCAGCAGTCCCCCCCGAGGAGAGACGCAGTATTTT

clone size: NA
D gene: NA
V gene: TRBV10-2
J gene: TRBJ1-5
CDR3 protein: CATSKDGKAGEPQHF
CDR3 DNA: TGCGCCACCAGTAAGGACGGGAAGGCTGGAGAGCCCCAGCATTTT

clone size: NA
D gene: TRBD2
V gene: TRBV7-2
J gene: TRBJ2-7
CDR3 protein: CASSLGDGGAYEQYF
CDR3 DNA: TGTGCCAGCAGCTTAGGTGACGGGGGGGCCTACGAGCAGTACTTC

clone size: NA
D gene: NA
V gene: TRBV5-4
J gene: TRBJ1-2
CDR3 protein: CASSRDRRPYGYTF
CDR3 DNA: TGTGCCAGCAGTCGGGACCGCCGGCCCTATGGCTACACCTTC

clone size: few
D gene: TRBD1
V gene: TRBV7-9
J gene: TRBJ2-7
CDR3 protein: CASSYWGTGEQYF
CDR3 DNA: TGTGCCAGCAGCTATTGGGGGACAGGGGAACAGTACTTC

clone size: NA
D gene: TRBD2
V gene: TRBV25-1
J gene: TRBJ2-5
CDR3 protein: CASSEGSGGAGETQYF
CDR3 DNA: TGTGCCAGCAGTGAAGGGAGCGGGGGGGCCGGTGAGACCCAGTACTTC

clone size: NA
D gene: NA
V gene: TRBV5-4
J gene: TRBJ2-1
CDR3 protein: CASSPAQRSNEQFF
CDR3 DNA: TGTGCCAGCAGCCCTGCTCAGCGTTCCAATGAGCAGTTCTTC

clone size: NA
D gene: NA
V gene: TRBV12-3/TRBV12-4
J gene: TRBJ1-5
CDR3 protein: CASSFNRRPQHF
CDR3 DNA: TGTGCCAGCAGTTTTAATAGGAGGCCCCAGCATTTT